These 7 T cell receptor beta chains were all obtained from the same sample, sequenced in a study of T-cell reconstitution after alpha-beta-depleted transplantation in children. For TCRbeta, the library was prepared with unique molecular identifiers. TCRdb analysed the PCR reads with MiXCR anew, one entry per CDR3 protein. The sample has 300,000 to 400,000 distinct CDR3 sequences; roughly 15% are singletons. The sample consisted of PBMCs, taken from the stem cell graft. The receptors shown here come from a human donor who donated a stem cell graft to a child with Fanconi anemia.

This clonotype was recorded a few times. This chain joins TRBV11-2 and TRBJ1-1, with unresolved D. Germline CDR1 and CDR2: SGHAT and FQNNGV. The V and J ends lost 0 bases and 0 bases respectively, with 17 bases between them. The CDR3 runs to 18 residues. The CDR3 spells CASSLEPPTRLLNTEAFF. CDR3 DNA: TGTGCCAGCAGCTTAGAGCCGCCGACAAGGCTGTTGAACACTGAAGCTTTCTTT.

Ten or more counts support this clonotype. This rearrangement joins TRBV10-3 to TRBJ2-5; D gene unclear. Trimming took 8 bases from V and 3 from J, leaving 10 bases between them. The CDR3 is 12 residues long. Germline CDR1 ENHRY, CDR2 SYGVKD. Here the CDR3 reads CAIGEWEETQYF. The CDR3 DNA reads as TGTGCCATCGGAGAATGGGAAGAGACCCAGTACTTC.

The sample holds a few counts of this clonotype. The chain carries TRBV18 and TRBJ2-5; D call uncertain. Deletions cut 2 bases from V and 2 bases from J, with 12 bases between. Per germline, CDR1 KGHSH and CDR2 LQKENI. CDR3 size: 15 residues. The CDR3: CASSPGETPQETQYF. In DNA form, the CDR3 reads TGTGCCAGCTCACCAGGAGAAACCCCTCAAGAGACCCAGTACTTC.

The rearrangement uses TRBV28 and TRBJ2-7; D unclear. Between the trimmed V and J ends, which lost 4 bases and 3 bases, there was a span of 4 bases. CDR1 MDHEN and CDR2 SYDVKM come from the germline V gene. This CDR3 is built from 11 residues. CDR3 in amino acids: CASSSNYEQYV. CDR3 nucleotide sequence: TGTGCCAGCAGTTCCAACTACGAGCAGTACGTC.

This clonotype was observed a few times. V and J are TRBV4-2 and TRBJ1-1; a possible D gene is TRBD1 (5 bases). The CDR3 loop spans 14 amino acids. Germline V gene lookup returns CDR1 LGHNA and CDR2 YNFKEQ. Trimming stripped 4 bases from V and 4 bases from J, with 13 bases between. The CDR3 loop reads CASSLGTRSTEAFF. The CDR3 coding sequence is TGTGCCAGCAGCCTCGGGACGCGGAGCACTGAAGCTTTCTTT.

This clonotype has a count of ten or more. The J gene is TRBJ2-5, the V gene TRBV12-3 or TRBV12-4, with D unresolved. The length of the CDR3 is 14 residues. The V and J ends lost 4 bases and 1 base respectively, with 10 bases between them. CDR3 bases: TGTGCCAGCAGTTCTAATACACCCCAAGAGACCCAGTACTTC. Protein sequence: CASSSNTPQETQYF.

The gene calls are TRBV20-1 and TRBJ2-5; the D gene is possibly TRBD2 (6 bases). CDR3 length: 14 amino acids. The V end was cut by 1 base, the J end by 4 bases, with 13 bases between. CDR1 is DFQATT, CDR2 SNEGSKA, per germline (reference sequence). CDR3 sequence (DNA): TGCAGTGCTAGAGCGGGACTCCGTGGAGAGACCCAGTACTTC. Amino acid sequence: CSARAGLRGETQYF.